Listed below are T cell receptor beta chains from one sample, sequenced in a study of blood T cell repertoires in COVID-19. Clones were read by immunoSEQ multiplex PCR, and TCRdb kept only the in-frame ones, dropping some. There are tens of thousands of clones in the sample; 69% occur only once, and under 6.5% lies in the top ten. The material sequenced was peripheral blood. The origin of the receptors is a man older than 75 with acute or convalescent COVID-19. The CDR3 runs from the conserved cysteine through the conserved F or W. The D gene is left open where the match is weak. Some rows mark clone size as missing; the rest say once, few, many or name a class of expanded clone.

d_gene,abundance,v_gene,j_gene,CDR3nt,CDR3aa
-,-,TRBV11-3,TRBJ2-7,TGTGCCAGCAGCTTAGGGGCAGGGGAATTCTACGAGCAGTACTTC,CASSLGAGEFYEQYF
-,once,TRBV10-3,TRBJ2-7,TGTGCCATCAGTGAGTCGGAGGGGTACGAGCAGTACTTC,CAISESEGYEQYF
-,-,TRBV7-8,TRBJ1-1,TGTGCCAGCAGCCGAGACTGGAGTGAAGGAGCTTTCTTT,CASSRDWSEGAFF
TRBD1,-,TRBV5-6,TRBJ2-6,TGTGCCAGCAGCTTGGATGGACAGGGGGCTTATGGGGCCAACGTCCTGACTTTC,CASSLDGQGAYGANVLTF
TRBD1,-,TRBV6-6,TRBJ1-1,TGTGCCAGCAGTCACGGACAGGGTGTGGCTGAAGCTTTCTTT,CASSHGQGVAEAFF
-,few,TRBV2,TRBJ1-2,TGTGCCAGCAGTGAAGGACTGCAGATCTATGGCTACACCTTC,CASSEGLQIYGYTF
-,-,TRBV2,TRBJ1-2,TGTGCCAGCAGTGAAGGCGGAGTCGGTGGCTACACCTTC,CASSEGGVGGYTF
TRBD2,many,TRBV7-6,TRBJ2-3,TGTGCCAGCAGCCGGGAGGCAGATACGCAGTATTTT,CASSREADTQYF
TRBD1,-,TRBV7-2,TRBJ1-6,TGTGCCAGCAGGGGAGGAGGGGGCGCGTCTTCACCCCTCCACTTT,CASRGGGGASSPLHF
TRBD2,-,TRBV4-1,TRBJ2-7,TGCGCCAGCAGCCAAGAACCAGCGGGGCGAGAAACCTACGAGCAGTACTTC,CASSQEPAGRETYEQYF
-,few,TRBV9,TRBJ1-1,TGTGCCAGCAGCGTAGCTGGGCCCGCCAATGAAGCTTTCTTT,CASSVAGPANEAFF
-,-,TRBV18,TRBJ2-3,TGTGCCAGCTCACCCCGATCGTCAGGGGCTCTACCCACAGATACGCAGTATTTT,CASSPRSSGALPTDTQYF
TRBD2,-,TRBV11-1,TRBJ2-1,TGTGCCAGCAGCCACGGGGTAGCGGGTAACAATGAGCAGTTCTTC,CASSHGVAGNNEQFF
TRBD2,-,TRBV5-1,TRBJ2-3,TGCGCCAGCAGCAAAACGACTAGCGAGTCAGATACGCAGTATTTT,CASSKTTSESDTQYF
-,-,TRBV5-1,TRBJ2-2,TGCGCCAGCAGCTTGGACAGCTCGAACACCGGGGAGCTGTTTTTT,CASSLDSSNTGELFF
-,-,TRBV3-1/TRBV3-2,TRBJ1-5,TGTGCCAGCAGCCCCGGGGGAAATCAGCCCCAGCATTTT,CASSPGGNQPQHF
TRBD1,-,TRBV9,TRBJ1-3,TGTGCCAGCAGCGCTCACGCCGGGACAGTTCCGCGCTCTGGAAACACCATATATTTT,CASSAHAGTVPRSGNTIYF
TRBD2,-,TRBV30,TRBJ2-7,TGTTTGGGGCTAGCGGCCTACGAGCAGTACTTC,CLGLAAYEQYF
-,-,TRBV2,TRBJ1-4,TGTGCCAGCGTTCAGGGCGCAACTAATGAAAAACTGTTTTTT,CASVQGATNEKLFF
-,many,TRBV2,TRBJ1-1,TGTGCCAGCAGCCGCCTCGCGGGCACTGAAGCTTTCTTT,CASSRLAGTEAFF
TRBD2,-,TRBV7-2,TRBJ2-1,TGTGCCAGCAGCTTAGGGGGTAGCGGGGCGTACAATGAGCAGTTCTTC,CASSLGGSGAYNEQFF
-,-,TRBV9,TRBJ1-1,TGTGCCAGCAGCGTAGTAGGGACATGGGGAGAAGCTTTCTTT,CASSVVGTWGEAFF
-,-,TRBV28,TRBJ2-2,TGTGCCAGCAGTCCTACGGTGGGGGCTGGCGGGGAGCTGTTTTTT,CASSPTVGAGGELFF
-,few,TRBV24-1,TRBJ2-1,TGTGCCACCAGTGATAACGTCGGCAATGAGCAGTTCTTC,CATSDNVGNEQFF